The T cell receptor (beta chain) under discussion was sequenced for a study of cytomegalovirus exposure and HLA in healthy donors. As for the study in general: Genetic ancestry analysis placed 75% to 85% of the 300 to 500 donors that were genotyped in the Caucasian-associated cluster. Findings and limits, study-wide: Altogether, 150 to 200 TCR beta chains were recorded as cytomegalovirus-associated. There were a few CMV-associated chains whose specificity for CMV antigens was confirmed in vitro.

This clone has more than one count but fewer than ten. The antigen is undetermined. The CDR3 has 13 amino acids. Trimming took 0 bases from V and 9 from J, leaving 8 bases between them. Germline values: CDR1 MDHEN, CDR2 SYDVKM. Donors were ostensibly healthy at sampling, although undocumented immune exposures were probable. 60 Vbeta and 13 Jbeta primers were used in PCR. Produced via immunoSEQ multiplex PCR; TCRdb's table is partial and in-frame only. The repertoire holds some 150,000 clones, with roughly 80% as singletons. The rearrangement links TRBV28 to TRBJ2-2; no clear D. This clonotype originated in a young woman in good health and CMV-seropositive. The sample was PBMCs. CDR3 loop: CASSLWTPRELFF. Written as DNA, the CDR3 is TGTGCCAGCAGTTTATGGACACCCCGGGAGCTGTTTTTT.